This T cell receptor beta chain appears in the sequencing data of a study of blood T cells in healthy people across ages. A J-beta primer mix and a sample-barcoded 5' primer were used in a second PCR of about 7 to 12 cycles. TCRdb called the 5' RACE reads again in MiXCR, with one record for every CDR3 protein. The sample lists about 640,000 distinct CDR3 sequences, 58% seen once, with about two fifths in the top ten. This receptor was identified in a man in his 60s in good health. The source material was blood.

CDR3 region: CASSYFQDRPYEQYF. CDR3 sequence (DNA): TGTGCCAGCAGTTACTTCCAGGACAGGCCCTACGAGCAGTACTTC. The chain combines TRBV6-6 with TRBJ2-7; 7 bases agree with TRBD1. The CDR3 is 15 amino acids. Looked up from germline, CDR1 is MNHNY and CDR2 is SVGAGI (reference sequence). V gave up 1 base and J gave up 2 bases; unmatched junction bases: 5.